This entry concerns a single T cell receptor (beta chain). This sample stems from a study of cytomegalovirus exposure and HLA in healthy donors. This CDR3 spans 15 amino acids. Germline V gives CDR1 SQVTM, CDR2 ANQGSEA. J was trimmed by 3 bases and V by 3 bases; bases with no gene match: 6. In the PCR, 60 Vbeta and 13 Jbeta primers were used. The assay was immunoSEQ multiplex PCR, and TCRdb's table has in-frame clones only and misses some. Seen here are 95,000 to 150,000 clones, roughly three fifths observed once, and the top ten hold approximately 8.5%. This TCR was sampled from a woman aged 40 to 49 in good health and CMV-seropositive. The chain uses TRBV29-1 and TRBJ2-2; 8 bases match TRBD2. The sample was PBMCs. CDR3 in amino acids: CSVEAGTRDTGELFF. DNA of the CDR3: TGCAGCGTTGAGGCCGGGACTAGAGACACCGGGGAGCTGTTTTTT.